These 28 T cell receptor beta chains were all obtained from the same sample, sequenced in a study of shared clonotypes between healthy human individuals. Sequencing used immunoSEQ multiplex PCR; TCRdb keeps in-frame clones, though not all of them. The table records some 550,000 clones, roughly 97% of them present only once. Sequences were obtained from naive CD4+ T cells sorted from blood. As to subset: CD45RA+ positively selected. The receptor set was obtained from a woman aged 25-40 years in good health.

The chain is built from TRBV28 and TRBJ1-2, with D perhaps matching TRBD1 (5 bases). Germline values: CDR1 MDHEN, CDR2 SYDVKM. V was clipped by 7 bases and J by 3 bases, with 21 bases between them. CDR3 length: 16 amino acids. This CDR3 reads CASTDPRAGQDYGYTF. DNA of the CDR3: TGTGCCAGCACCGACCCCCGGGCAGGGCAGGACTATGGCTACACCTTC.

The chain couples TRBV4-1 to TRBJ1-1, with D maybe TRBD1 (6 bases). V lost 0 bases, J lost 1 base, and 15 bases lay in between. Germline V lookup: CDR1 MGHRA, CDR2 YSYEKL. CDR3 length: 17 residues. This CDR3 is CASSQDRQGLRNTEAFF. CDR3 sequence (DNA): TGCGCCAGCAGCCAAGATAGGCAGGGGTTACGGAACACTGAAGCTTTCTTT.

V is TRBV5-1 and J is TRBJ2-5; no reliable D call. Per the germline V gene, CDR1 is SGHRS and CDR2 is YFSETQ. This CDR3 has 13 residues. V was cut by 1 base and J by 2 bases, with 6 bases left in between. DNA for the CDR3: TGCGCCAGCAGCTTGTATGGGCAAGAGACCCAGTACTTC. Amino acid sequence: CASSLYGQETQYF.

The chain carries TRBV19 and TRBJ1-4; TRBD1 might be the D (6 bases). V lost 6 bases to trimming and J lost 4 bases, with 12 bases between them. The germline gives CDR1 LNHDA, CDR2 SQIVND (reference sequence). This CDR3 contains 14 residues. CDR3 DNA sequence: TGTGCCAGTAGCAGGGACACGCTTAATGAAAAACTGTTTTTT. Its protein is CASSRDTLNEKLFF.

This chain connects TRBV5-1 to TRBJ2-3, with TRBD1 matching 8 bases. The CDR3 is 15 residues long. J lost 2 bases, V lost 0 bases, and 2 bases had no gene match. Germline V CDR1 and CDR2: SGHRS, YFSETQ. Here the CDR3 reads CASSLVGQVTDTQYF. CDR3 nucleotides: TGCGCCAGCAGCTTGGTGGGACAGGTCACAGATACGCAGTATTTT.

The chain uses TRBV5-1 and TRBJ2-5, with D tentatively TRBD2 (6 bases). The CDR3 runs to 13 residues. The germline V gene has CDR1 SGHRS and CDR2 YFSETQ. V was cut by 6 bases and J by 1 base, with 10 bases left in between. CDR3 DNA sequence: TGCGCCAGCACGGTCGGGGGCCAAGAGACCCAGTACTTC. As protein: CASTVGGQETQYF.

The gene calls are TRBV6-5 and TRBJ2-5; 7 nucleotides agree with TRBD1. CDR3 length: 15 residues. V trimming: 5 bases; J trimming: 2 bases; junction bases outside the gene matches: 8. CDR1 and CDR2 from the germline V gene are MNHEY and SVGAGI. The CDR3 sequence is CASSPPTGTQETQYF. The CDR3 bases are TGTGCCAGCAGTCCTCCGACAGGGACACAAGAGACCCAGTACTTC.

The J gene is TRBJ2-7, the V gene TRBV6-1; the match to TRBD1 covers 7 bases. Germline CDR1 reads MNHNS; CDR2 reads SASEGT. Trimming at V came to 4 bases and at J to 2 bases, leaving 5 bases not matched to a gene. CDR3 size: 14 residues. CDR3 loop: CASSGHRGPYEQYF. As DNA, the CDR3 is TGTGCCAGCAGTGGCCACAGGGGCCCCTACGAGCAGTACTTC.

To note about this clone: Within the sample, other DNA sequences also encode this same CDR3. The genes are TRBV19 and TRBJ1-5; a possible D gene is TRBD1 (5 bases). The V gene's germline CDR1 is LNHDA and CDR2 SQIVND (reference sequence). The CDR3 covers 12 residues. The ends were cut back, 6 bases at V and 2 bases at J, with 5 bases in the middle. This CDR3 reads CASRQGNQPQHF. For the CDR3, the DNA is TGTGCCAGTAGACAGGGCAATCAGCCCCAGCATTTT.

Only one count was recorded for this clone. This chain joins TRBV19 and TRBJ2-2; 9 positions agree with TRBD1. The CDR3 loop spans 16 amino acids. Trimming at V came to 7 bases and at J to 0 bases, leaving 6 bases not matched to a gene. Germline lookup yields CDR1 LNHDA and CDR2 SQIVND (reference sequence). The CDR3 sequence: CASTWDRVSNTGELFF. The DNA for the CDR3 is TGTGCCAGTACCTGGGACAGGGTCTCGAACACCGGGGAGCTGTTTTTT.

The V and J genes are TRBV20-1 and TRBJ2-5; D is possibly TRBD2 (5 bases). The CDR3 sequence is 11 residues long. Trimming stripped 4 bases from V and 9 bases from J, with 12 bases between. Looked up from germline, CDR1 is DFQATT and CDR2 is SNEGSKA (reference sequence). The CDR3 here is CSANLYGAQYF. The DNA of the CDR3 is TGCAGTGCTAATCTTTACGGGGCCCAGTACTTC.

This clone occurred once. V is TRBV4-1 and J is TRBJ2-1, with 16 bases that match TRBD2. This CDR3 has 17 amino acids. J lost 8 bases, V lost 2 bases, and 6 bases had no gene match. The germline gives CDR1 MGHRA, CDR2 YSYEKL. The CDR3 is CASSQSSGTSGRDEQFF. DNA of the CDR3: TGCGCCAGCAGCCAATCTTCCGGGACTAGCGGGAGGGATGAGCAGTTCTTC.

The genes are TRBV6-5 and TRBJ2-1; D might be TRBD2 (6 bases). Deletions cut 5 bases from V and 5 bases from J, with 13 bases between. The CDR3 length is 14 residues. Germline V lookup: CDR1 MNHEY, CDR2 SVGAGI. CDR3 in amino acids: CASSIRTGDNEQFF. In DNA, the CDR3 is TGTGCCAGCAGTATAAGGACGGGAGACAATGAGCAGTTCTTC.

The chain employs TRBV2 and TRBJ2-5; tentatively, D is TRBD2 (6 bases). The V gene's germline CDR1 is SNHLY and CDR2 FYNNEI. Between the trimmed V and J ends, which lost 9 bases and 2 bases, there was a span of 16 bases. This CDR3 has 14 residues. In DNA, the CDR3 is TGTGCCAGTATACCGGGACTTTCACAAGAGACCCAGTACTTC. Amino acids: CASIPGLSQETQYF.

The rearrangement uses TRBV28 and TRBJ1-5, with 8 bases fitting TRBD1. CDR3 length: 14 amino acids. Germline CDR1 MDHEN, CDR2 SYDVKM. Losses at the gene ends were 2 bases for V and 9 bases for J; bases not matched to a gene: 6. The CDR3 is CASSLPRTGRPQHF. CDR3 DNA sequence: TGTGCCAGCAGTTTACCCCGGACAGGGAGGCCCCAGCATTTT.

In this sample, this clone turned up once. V usage is TRBV2 and J usage is TRBJ1-5, with 10 bases fitting TRBD1. The J segment lost 6 bases and the V segment lost 4 bases, leaving 9 bases of the junction unmatched. The CDR3 has 16 amino acids. CDR1 and CDR2 from the germline V gene are SNHLY and FYNNEI. The CDR3 DNA is TGTGCCAGCAGTGCATCCGGGACAGGGGACGGTCAGCCCCAGCATTTT. Translating it yields CASSASGTGDGQPQHF.

The chain employs TRBV18 and TRBJ2-3; 9 bases are a match to TRBD1. The germline gives CDR1 KGHSH, CDR2 LQKENI. This CDR3 is built from 14 residues. With V trimmed by 5 bases and J by 2 bases, 2 bases remained unmatched. CDR3 nucleotides: TGTGCCAGCTCAGACAGGGGGTACACAGATACGCAGTATTTT. Its protein product is CASSDRGYTDTQYF.

V gene TRBV6-5 combines with J gene TRBJ2-7; no reliable D call. This CDR3 comprises 11 residues. V lost 6 bases to trimming and J lost 3 bases, with 6 bases between them. Germline CDR1 is MNHEY and CDR2 is SVGAGI. The CDR3 nucleotides are TGTGCCAGCAGGAGCCACTACGAGCAGTACTTC. Protein: CASRSHYEQYF.

This chain links TRBV28 with TRBJ2-6; 7 bases align to TRBD1. From germline, CDR1 is MDHEN and CDR2 SYDVKM. With 5 bases clipped from V and 4 bases from J, the junction kept 5 bases outside the gene matches. This CDR3 spans 15 amino acids. CDR3: CASSQQGLGANVLTF. CDR3 nucleotides: TGTGCCAGCAGTCAACAGGGGTTGGGGGCCAACGTCCTGACTTTC.

V usage is TRBV28 and J usage is TRBJ2-3; 8 bases align to TRBD2. The CDR3 covers 16 residues. After removal of 6 bases from V and 3 bases from J, the junction contained 11 bases not matched to a gene. From germline, CDR1 is MDHEN and CDR2 SYDVKM. The CDR3 sequence: CASSRWTGGATDTQYF. The CDR3, as DNA: TGTGCCAGCAGCCGCTGGACGGGAGGGGCGACAGATACGCAGTATTTT.

The rearrangement uses TRBV5-8 and TRBJ2-5, with a tentative D call TRBD1 (6 bases). CDR3 length: 12 amino acids. Germline V gene lookup returns CDR1 SGHTS and CDR2 YDEGEE. V lost 4 bases and J lost 12, with 16 bases in between. Here the CDR3 DNA reads TGTGCCAGCAGCCTGGTACGGACAGAAAAGTACTTC. Translation gives CASSLVRTEKYF. The whole variable domain, filled in from reference TRBV5-8 and TRBJ2-5, reads EAGVTQSPTHLIKTRGQQATLRCSPISGHTSVYWYQQALGLGLQFLLWYDEGEERNRGNFPPRFSGRQFPNYSSELNVNALELEDSALYLCASSLVRTEKYFGPGTRLLVL.

This chain connects TRBV28 to TRBJ2-1; D is perhaps TRBD2 (5 bases). CDR3 length: 13 amino acids. The germline CDR1 and CDR2 sequences are MDHEN and SYDVKM. The V gene lost 6 bases and the J gene lost 10 bases, with 16 bases spanning the gap. DNA for the CDR3: TGTGCCAGCAGCTGGATCGGGGTGAGCGAGCAGTTCTTC. Translated: CASSWIGVSEQFF.

The gene calls are TRBV10-1 and TRBJ2-5; D gene uncertain. The ends were cut back, 2 bases at V and 5 bases at J, with 18 bases in the middle. CDR3 length: 16 residues. Looked up from germline, CDR1 is WNHNN and CDR2 is SYGVQD (reference sequence). In DNA form, the CDR3 reads TGCGCCAGCAGTGAGGCCATTGGAATACGGGTTGAGACCCAGTACTTC. Amino acid sequence: CASSEAIGIRVETQYF.

This chain links TRBV6-5 with TRBJ2-5; D gene ambiguous. The CDR3 spans 15 residues. The germline CDR1 and CDR2 sequences are MNHEY and SVGAGI. Trimming left V 0 bases short and J 2 bases short, with 10 bases between. The DNA for the CDR3 is TGTGCCAGCAGTTACTCGAGTGGCGGTCAAGAGACCCAGTACTTC. It codes for CASSYSSGGQETQYF.

V is TRBV11-3 and J is TRBJ2-5; possible D gene TRBD2, 5 bases. TRBJ2-7 explains the end of the DNA better; the J call may be wrong. The CDR3 runs 13 residues. Germline lookup yields CDR1 SGHNT and CDR2 YENEEA. As DNA, the CDR3 is TGTGCCAGCAGCCGTGGACTTTCCTACGAGCAGTACTTC. Amino acids: CASSRGLSYEQYF.

This chain uses TRBV28 with TRBJ1-1; D ambiguous. CDR3 length: 15 residues. Deletions cut 6 bases from V and 6 bases from J, with 20 bases between. The V gene's germline CDR1 is MDHEN and CDR2 SYDVKM. CDR3 region: CASRGWGIGVSEAFF. CDR3 DNA sequence: TGTGCCAGCAGGGGGTGGGGAATTGGAGTCTCTGAAGCTTTCTTT.

This rearrangement joins TRBV7-8 to TRBJ2-4; D ambiguous. Germline V gene lookup returns CDR1 SGHVS and CDR2 FQNEAQ. CDR3 size: 14 residues. The V end was cut by 4 bases, the J end by 7 bases, with 14 bases between. The CDR3 spells CASSSEVSVNIQYF. CDR3 DNA sequence: TGTGCCAGCAGCTCGGAAGTCTCGGTGAACATTCAGTACTTC.

The chain has TRBV25-1 and TRBJ2-7; the D is unclear. The CDR3 is 14 residues long. Trimming took 1 base from V and 2 from J, leaving 9 bases between them. The germline gives CDR1 MGHDK, CDR2 SYGVNS. The CDR3, as DNA: TGTGCCAGCAGTGAATTCGGCGCCACCTACGAGCAGTACTTC. It encodes CASSEFGATYEQYF.